This TCR beta chain was identified during a study of shared clonotypes between healthy human individuals. About the study: Three plates each covered CD4 naive and memory; CD8 naive two, CD8 memory one. Points from the study as a whole: Some naive CD4 clonotypes, roughly 4.8%, turned up in common across a handful of donors.

Every contributor of samples was a Caucasian grown-up residing in Nashville, Tennessee. Regarding this clone: Antigen: not known.

V lost 1 base and J lost 4, with 23 bases in between. The germline V gene has CDR1 SQVTM and CDR2 ANQGSEA. CDR3 length: 17 amino acids. TCRdb keeps only in-frame clones here, not all; method: immunoSEQ multiplex PCR. This repertoire shows approximately 2.5 million clones, roughly 92% found once; its top ten account for over 0.12%. V gene TRBV29-1 combines with J gene TRBJ2-7, with D tentatively TRBD1 (6 bases). The material sequenced was naive CD4+ T cells sorted from blood. As to subset: CD45RA+ positively selected. The sequence came from a man aged 18 to 29 in good health. Here the CDR3 reads CSVEVGTAVNQGYEQYF. Here the CDR3 DNA reads TGCAGCGTTGAAGTGGGCACCGCGGTCAATCAGGGGTACGAGCAGTACTTC.